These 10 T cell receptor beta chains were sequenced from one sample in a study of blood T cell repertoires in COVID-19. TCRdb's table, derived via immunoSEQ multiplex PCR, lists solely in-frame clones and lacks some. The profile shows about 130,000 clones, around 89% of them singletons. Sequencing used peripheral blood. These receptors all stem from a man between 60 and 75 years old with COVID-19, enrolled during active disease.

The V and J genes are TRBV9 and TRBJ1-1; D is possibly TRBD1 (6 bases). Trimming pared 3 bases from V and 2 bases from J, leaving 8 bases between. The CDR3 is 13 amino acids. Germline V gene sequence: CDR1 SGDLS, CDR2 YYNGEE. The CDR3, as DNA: TGTGCCAGCAGCGGGACAGTAAACACTGAAGCTTTCTTT. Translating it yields CASSGTVNTEAFF.

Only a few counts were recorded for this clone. Here the CDR3 DNA reads TGTGCCAGCAGCTCGGACAGGGGGAATGAAAAACTGTTTTTT. The encoded protein is CASSSDRGNEKLFF. The V gene is TRBV5-4, the J gene TRBJ1-4; 10 nucleotides match TRBD1. Germline CDR1 reads SGHNT; CDR2 reads YYREEE (reference sequence). Trimming at V came to 3 bases and at J to 5 bases, leaving 1 base not matched to a gene. The CDR3 has 14 residues.

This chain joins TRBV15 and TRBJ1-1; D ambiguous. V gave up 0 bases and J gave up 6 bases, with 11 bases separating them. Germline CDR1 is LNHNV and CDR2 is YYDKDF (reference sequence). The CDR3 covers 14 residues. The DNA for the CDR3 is TGTGCCACCAGCAGAGAACGGGTCAACCCTGAAGCTTTCTTT. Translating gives CATSRERVNPEAFF. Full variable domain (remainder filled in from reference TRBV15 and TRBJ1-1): DAMVIQNPRYQVTQFGKPVTLSCSQTLNHNVMYWYQQKSSQAPKLLFHYYDKDFNNEADTPDNFQSRRPNTSFCFLDIRSPGLGDTAMYLCATSRERVNPEAFFGQGTRLTVV.

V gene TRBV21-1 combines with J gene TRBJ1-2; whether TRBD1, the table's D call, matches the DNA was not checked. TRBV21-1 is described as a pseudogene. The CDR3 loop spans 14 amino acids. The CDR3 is CASSDRTANYGYTF. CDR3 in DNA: TGTGCCAGCAGTGATCGGACAGCTAACTATGGCTACACCTTC.

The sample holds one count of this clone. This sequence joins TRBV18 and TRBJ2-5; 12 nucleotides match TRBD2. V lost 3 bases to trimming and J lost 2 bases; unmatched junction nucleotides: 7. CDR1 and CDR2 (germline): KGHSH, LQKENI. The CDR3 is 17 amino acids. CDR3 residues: CASSPLVTSGGQETQYF. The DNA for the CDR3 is TGTGCCAGCTCACCCCTAGTGACTAGCGGGGGTCAAGAGACCCAGTACTTC.

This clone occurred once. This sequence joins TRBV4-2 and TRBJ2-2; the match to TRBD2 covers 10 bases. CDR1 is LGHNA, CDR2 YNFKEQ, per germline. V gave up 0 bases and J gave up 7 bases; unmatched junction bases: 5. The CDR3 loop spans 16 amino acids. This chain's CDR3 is CASSQETSGANGELFF. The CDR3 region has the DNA TGTGCCAGCAGCCAAGAAACTAGCGGGGCGAACGGGGAGCTGTTTTTT.

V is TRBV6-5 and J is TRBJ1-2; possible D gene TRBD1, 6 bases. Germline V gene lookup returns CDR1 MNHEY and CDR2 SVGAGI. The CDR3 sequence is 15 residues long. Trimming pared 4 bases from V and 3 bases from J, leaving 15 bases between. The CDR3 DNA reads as TGTGCCAGCAGTTCGGTAGGGGGGGGTGACTATGGCTACACCTTC. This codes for CASSSVGGGDYGYTF.

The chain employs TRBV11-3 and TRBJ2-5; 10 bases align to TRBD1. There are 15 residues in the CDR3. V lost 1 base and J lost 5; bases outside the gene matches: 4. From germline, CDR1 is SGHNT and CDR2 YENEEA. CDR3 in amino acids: CASSLGTGGMETQYF. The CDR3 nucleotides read TGTGCCAGCAGCTTAGGGACAGGGGGTATGGAGACCCAGTACTTC. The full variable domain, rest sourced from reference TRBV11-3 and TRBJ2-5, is EAGVVQSPRYKIIEKKQPVAFWCNPISGHNTLYWYLQNLGQGPELLIRYENEEAVDDSQLPKDRFSAERLKGVDSTLKIQPAELGDSAVYLCASSLGTGGMETQYFGPGTRLLVL.

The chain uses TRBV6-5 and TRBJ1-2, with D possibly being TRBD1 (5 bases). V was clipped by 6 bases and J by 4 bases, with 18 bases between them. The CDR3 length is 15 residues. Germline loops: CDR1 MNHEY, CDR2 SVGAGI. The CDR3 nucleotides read TGTGCCAGCAGCGAGACTCCGGGACTCACCTATGGCTACACCTTC. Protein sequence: CASSETPGLTYGYTF.

The CDR3, as DNA: TGTGCCAGCAGGATCCGGGACAGGGGGCTTCACGAGCAGTACTTC. Amino acid sequence: CASRIRDRGLHEQYF. The chain links TRBV6-6 to TRBJ2-7; 12 nucleotides align to TRBD1. Germline CDR1 and CDR2: MNHNY and SVGAGI (reference sequence). This CDR3 is built from 15 residues. Trimming cost V 6 bases and J 5 bases; bases outside gene matches: 8.